A single TCR beta chain is shown here with its context. The antigen remains unidentified. The data were produced by immunoSEQ multiplex PCR, yet TCRdb's version contains in-frame clones alone and is incomplete. The data show tens of thousands of clones, approximately 90% seen once. With 5 bases removed from V and 0 bases from J, the gap between germline ends came to 17 bases. The germline CDR1 and CDR2 sequences are SEHNR and FQNEAQ (reference sequence). There are 17 residues in the CDR3. This sample stems from a study of T cell responses to AZD1222 COVID-19 vaccine. Whole-study findings and limits: Donors were largely white British and mainly female; clonal diversity was possibly underestimated. Repertoire sampling was restricted to post-peak T cell response timepoints.

The specimen was peripheral blood, collected on day 0 of AZD1222 vaccination. The clonotype comes from an adult in good health. The gene calls are TRBV7-9 and TRBJ1-5; D is perhaps TRBD1 (6 bases). The CDR3 spells CASSPTGFGDSNQPQHF. Written as DNA, the CDR3 is TGTGCCAGCAGCCCCACAGGGTTCGGGGATAGCAATCAGCCCCAGCATTTT.